The entry that follows covers one TCR beta chain sequence. Its matching antigen is unknown. Within the sample, other DNA sequences also encode this same CDR3. The germline V gene encodes CDR1 SEHNR and CDR2 FQNEAQ (reference sequence). The junction had 1 base not matched to a gene; V was cut back by 1 base and J by 1 base. CDR3 length: 15 residues. This entry belongs to a study of cytomegalovirus exposure and HLA in healthy donors. General study findings and limits: Later analysis indicated greater clonal expansion among HLA-associated TCR beta chains than among equally common other chains.

The PCR contained 60 Vbeta and 13 Jbeta primers. Assay used: immunoSEQ multiplex PCR; TCRdb lists only in-frame clones, some missing. The sample has 110,000 or so clones; over 55% are singletons. This chain connects TRBV7-9 to TRBJ2-5; TRBD1 matches 9 bases. This receptor was identified in a man aged 18-30 years in good health and CMV-seropositive. The sequenced material came from PBMCs. CDR3 amino acids: CASSLGTGVQETQYF. DNA for the CDR3: TGTGCCAGCAGCTTAGGGACAGGGGTCCAAGAGACCCAGTACTTC.